The present entry profiles one TCR beta chain with its context. This entry belongs to a study of T-cell reconstitution after alpha-beta-depleted transplantation in children. Unique molecular identifiers featured in how the TCRbeta library was prepared. TCRdb reanalysed the PCR reads using MiXCR and keeps one entry per CDR3 protein. The sample shows fewer than 700,000 distinct CDR3 sequences, roughly 13% of them seen only once. With 9 bases removed from V and 7 bases from J, the gap between germline ends came to 12 bases. Germline assignment: CDR1 MDHEN and CDR2 SYDVKM. The CDR3 has 11 amino acids. Sequenced material: PBMCs, mostly from graft donor cells, taken 360 days after TCRalphabeta/CD19-depleted stem cell transplant. This sequence was found in a male patient younger than 18 who had a stem cell transplant for acute myeloid leukemia, so the T cells may come from the graft donor. J is TRBJ1-1 and V is TRBV28, with D maybe TRBD1 (5 bases). The CDR3 nucleotides read TGTGCCAGTCCCCGGGGGGGTGAAGCTTTCTTT. It yields the protein CASPRGGEAFF.